This TCR beta chain is drawn from a study of neurological immune-mediated disorders. Notes on the study in general: Patients with HTLV-1-associated myelopathy had the highest level of TCR clonal expansion, whereas patients with multiple sclerosis had the lowest level, falling beneath the level found in healthy controls. Phylogenetic grouping put 18 of 34 multiple sclerosis patients' repertoires into one related-CDR3 cluster, a possible signature.

A total of 2 million PBMCs stored at -80 degrees C provided the unsorted libraries. Germline CDR1 is SGHTA and CDR2 is FQGNSA. V shed 4 bases and J shed 4 bases, with 11 bases lying between them. The CDR3 is made up of 14 amino acids. In regard to this clonotype: Its antigen is not known. A much bigger clone sits one base away, suggesting this may be a read error. Because it lacks the conserved phenylalanine or tryptophan at the end, this CDR3 is likely a read error.

Every sequencing run drew on 15-18 subjects and yielded over 200 million TCR-beta sequences. TCRdb re-analysed the 5' RACE reads in MiXCR, keeping a single row per CDR3 protein. The top ten clones hold 6% to 7.5% of a sample with about 26,000 distinct CDR3 sequences, 3.3% of them seen once. Sequencing input: PBMCs. The sequence derives from a woman aged 30 to 39 with multiple sclerosis. V usage is TRBV7-2 and J usage is TRBJ2-1; unclear D gene. Written as DNA, the CDR3 is TGTGCCAGCAGCTCCGATAGCTTTTACAATGAGCAGTTCTAC. Translation: CASSSDSFYNEQFY.